This entry lists 8 T cell receptor beta chains sequenced from one sample in a study of technical replicates of blood from a handful of donors. Assay used: immunoSEQ multiplex PCR; TCRdb lists only in-frame clones, some missing. The data show 45,000 to 55,000 clones, less than 95% seen once. Sequencing input: T cells isolated from PBMCs. These TCRs come from a human donor in good health.

The J gene is TRBJ2-1, the V gene TRBV5-1; TRBD2 agrees at 9 bases. There are 16 residues in the CDR3. V lost 4 bases, J lost 10 bases, and 15 bases stayed unmatched. CDR1 SGHRS and CDR2 YFSETQ come from the germline V gene. The CDR3 here is CASSGSLSGSGREQFF. CDR3 bases: TGCGCCAGCAGCGGAAGCCTTAGCGGGAGTGGGAGGGAGCAGTTCTTC.

V is TRBV7-9 and J is TRBJ2-3; 9 bases align to TRBD2. The germline gives CDR1 SEHNR, CDR2 FQNEAQ (reference sequence). CDR3 length: 17 residues. Trimming removed 5 bases from V and 5 bases from J; junction bases left unmatched: 14. The CDR3 sequence: CASSPRVAGEVVDTQYF. CDR3 coding DNA: TGTGCCAGCAGCCCTCGGGTAGCGGGAGAGGTAGTAGATACGCAGTATTTT.

This rearrangement joins TRBV7-9 to TRBJ1-1; 8 positions match TRBD1. This CDR3 contains 14 residues. The J segment lost 5 bases and the V segment lost 5 bases, leaving 7 bases of the junction unmatched. Germline values: CDR1 SEHNR, CDR2 FQNEAQ (reference sequence). The CDR3 DNA sequence: TGTGCCAGCAGCCAGGGGGCCGAGGCGACTGAAGCTTTCTTT. It is translated as CASSQGAEATEAFF.

The chain recombines TRBV7-9 with TRBJ2-2; TRBD2 matches at 15 bases. The V gene end was trimmed by 5 bases and the J gene end by 3 bases; junction bases not matched to a gene: 10. From germline, CDR1 is SEHNR and CDR2 FQNEAQ (reference sequence). The CDR3 is 19 amino acids. CDR3 sequence: CASSPKGLAGGPDTGELFF. In DNA, the CDR3 is TGTGCCAGCAGCCCGAAAGGACTAGCGGGAGGGCCAGACACCGGGGAGCTGTTTTTT.

CDR3 amino acids: CASTPGNYGYTF. As DNA, the CDR3 is TGTGCCAGCACCCCAGGAAACTATGGCTACACCTTC. This chain joins TRBV28 and TRBJ1-2; no firm D call. This CDR3 is 12 amino acids long. V was shortened by 7 bases and J by 2 bases, with 8 bases between the two germline ends. Germline loops: CDR1 MDHEN, CDR2 SYDVKM.

V and J are TRBV28 and TRBJ2-7, with D possibly matching TRBD1 (5 bases). CDR1 is MDHEN, CDR2 SYDVKM, per germline. This CDR3 has 13 amino acids. The V end was cut by 3 bases, the J end by 4 bases, with 10 bases between. Written as DNA, the CDR3 is TGTGCCAGCAGTTTCACAGGTGAATACGAGCAGTACTTC. Its protein product is CASSFTGEYEQYF.

J is TRBJ2-1 and V is TRBV7-9; no clear D. The CDR3 extends over 10 amino acids. The V end lost 5 bases, the J end lost 12 bases, and 8 bases lay between the germline ends. Per the germline V gene, CDR1 is SEHNR and CDR2 is FQNEAQ (reference sequence). CDR3 DNA sequence: TGTGCCAGCAGCCCATCATGGCAGTTCTTC. Protein product: CASSPSWQFF.

CDR3 DNA sequence: TGTGCCAGCAGCGTAGAAGGGGGCAGCCCCTACGAGCAGTACTTC. Protein: CASSVEGGSPYEQYF. The V call is TRBV9, the J call TRBJ2-7, with TRBD1 identical over 7 bases. The germline V gene encodes CDR1 SGDLS and CDR2 YYNGEE. CDR3 length: 15 residues. Trimming at V came to 0 bases and at J to 2 bases, leaving 5 bases not matched to a gene. The full variable domain, with the rest looked up from reference TRBV9 and TRBJ2-7, is DSGVTQTPKHLITATGQRVTLRCSPRSGDLSVYWYQQSLDQGLQFLIQYYNGEERAKGNILERFSAQQFPDLHSELNLSSLELGDSALYFCASSVEGGSPYEQYFGPGTRLTVT.